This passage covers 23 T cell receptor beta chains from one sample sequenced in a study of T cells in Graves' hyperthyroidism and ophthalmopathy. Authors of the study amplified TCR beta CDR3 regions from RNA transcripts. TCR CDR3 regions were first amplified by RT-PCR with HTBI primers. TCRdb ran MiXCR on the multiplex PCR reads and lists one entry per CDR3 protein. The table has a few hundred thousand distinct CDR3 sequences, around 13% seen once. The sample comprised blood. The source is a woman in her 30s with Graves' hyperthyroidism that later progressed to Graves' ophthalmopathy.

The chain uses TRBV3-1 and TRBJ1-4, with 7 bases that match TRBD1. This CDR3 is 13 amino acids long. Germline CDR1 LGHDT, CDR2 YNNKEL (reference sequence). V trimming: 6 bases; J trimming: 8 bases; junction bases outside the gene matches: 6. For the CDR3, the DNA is TGTGCCAGCAGGCTGGCCAGGGGGGAAAAACTGTTTTTT. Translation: CASRLARGEKLFF.

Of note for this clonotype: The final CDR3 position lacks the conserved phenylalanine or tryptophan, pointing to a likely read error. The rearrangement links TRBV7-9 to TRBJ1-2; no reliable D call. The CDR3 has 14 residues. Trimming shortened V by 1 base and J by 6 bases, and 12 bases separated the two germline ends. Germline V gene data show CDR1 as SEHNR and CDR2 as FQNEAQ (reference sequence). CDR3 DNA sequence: TGTGCCAGCAGCTTAGTACCGGGAAGGGATGGCTACACCGTC. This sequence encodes CASSLVPGRDGYTV.

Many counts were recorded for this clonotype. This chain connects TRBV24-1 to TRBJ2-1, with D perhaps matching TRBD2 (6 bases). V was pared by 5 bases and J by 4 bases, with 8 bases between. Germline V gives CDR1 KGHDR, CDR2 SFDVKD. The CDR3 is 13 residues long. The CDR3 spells CATSGLDYNEQFF. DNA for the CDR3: TGTGCCACCAGTGGACTAGATTACAATGAGCAGTTCTTC.

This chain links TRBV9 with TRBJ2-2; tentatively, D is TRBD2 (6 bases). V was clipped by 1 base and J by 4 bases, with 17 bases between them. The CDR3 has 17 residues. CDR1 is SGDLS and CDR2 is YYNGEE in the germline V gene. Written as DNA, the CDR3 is TGTGCCAGCAGCGTAACCGGGACTGGGCTAGGCACCGGGGAGCTGTTTTTT. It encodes CASSVTGTGLGTGELFF.

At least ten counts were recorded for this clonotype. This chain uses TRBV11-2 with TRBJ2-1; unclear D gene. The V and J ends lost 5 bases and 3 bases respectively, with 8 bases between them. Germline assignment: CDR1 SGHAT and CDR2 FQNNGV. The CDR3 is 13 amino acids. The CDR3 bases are TGTGCCAGCAGCCCAAGTAACTACAATGAGCAGTTCTTC. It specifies CASSPSNYNEQFF.

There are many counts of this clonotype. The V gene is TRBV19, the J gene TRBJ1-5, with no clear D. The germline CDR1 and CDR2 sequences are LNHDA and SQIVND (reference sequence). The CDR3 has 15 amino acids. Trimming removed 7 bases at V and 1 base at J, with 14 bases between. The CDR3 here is CASTSGEASNQPQHF. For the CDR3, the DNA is TGTGCCAGTACGAGTGGTGAGGCCAGCAATCAGCCCCAGCATTTT.

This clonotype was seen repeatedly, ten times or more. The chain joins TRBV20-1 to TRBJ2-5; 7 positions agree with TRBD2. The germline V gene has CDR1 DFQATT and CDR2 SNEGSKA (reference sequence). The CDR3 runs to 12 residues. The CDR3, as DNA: TGCAGCTTAACGGGACTACAAGAGACCCAGTACTTC. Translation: CSLTGLQETQYF.

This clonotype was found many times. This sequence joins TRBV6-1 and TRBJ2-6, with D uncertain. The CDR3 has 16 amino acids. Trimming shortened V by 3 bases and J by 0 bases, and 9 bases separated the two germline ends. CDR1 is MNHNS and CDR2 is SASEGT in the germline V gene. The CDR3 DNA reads TGTGCCAGCAGTGAGACCTACCTCTCTGGGGCCAACGTCCTGACTTTC. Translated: CASSETYLSGANVLTF.

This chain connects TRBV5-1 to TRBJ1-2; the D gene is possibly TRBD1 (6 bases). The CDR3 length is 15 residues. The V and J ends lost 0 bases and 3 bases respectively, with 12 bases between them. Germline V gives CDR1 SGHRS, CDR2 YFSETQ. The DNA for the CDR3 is TGCGCCAGCAGCTTGGCTCGGGAGGGGGACTATGGCTACACCTTC. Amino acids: CASSLAREGDYGYTF.

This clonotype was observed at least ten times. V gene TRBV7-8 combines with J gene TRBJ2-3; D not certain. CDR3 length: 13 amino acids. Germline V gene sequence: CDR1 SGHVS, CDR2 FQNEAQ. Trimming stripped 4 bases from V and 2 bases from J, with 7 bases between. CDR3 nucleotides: TGTGCCAGCAGCTCAGACGTCACAGATACGCAGTATTTT. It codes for CASSSDVTDTQYF.

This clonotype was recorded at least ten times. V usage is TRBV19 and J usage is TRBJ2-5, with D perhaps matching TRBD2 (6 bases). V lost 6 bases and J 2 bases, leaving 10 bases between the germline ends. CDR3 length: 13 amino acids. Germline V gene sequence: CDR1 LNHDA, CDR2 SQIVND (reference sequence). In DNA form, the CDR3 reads TGTGCCAGTAGCGGGCTAGCGCAAGAGACCCAGTACTTC. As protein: CASSGLAQETQYF. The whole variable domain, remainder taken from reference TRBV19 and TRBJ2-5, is DGGITQSPKYLFRKEGQNVTLSCEQNLNHDAMYWYRQDPGQGLRLIYYSQIVNDFQKGDIAEGYSVSREKKESFPLTVTSAQKNPTAFYLCASSGLAQETQYFGPGTRLLVL.

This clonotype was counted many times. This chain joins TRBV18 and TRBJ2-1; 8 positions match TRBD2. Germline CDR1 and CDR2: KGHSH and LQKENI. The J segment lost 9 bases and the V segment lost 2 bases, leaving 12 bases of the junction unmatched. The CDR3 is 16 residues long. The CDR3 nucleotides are TGTGCCAGCTCACCAAGTCCCGGGACTAGAGGTGGTGAGCAGTTCTTC. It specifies CASSPSPGTRGGEQFF.

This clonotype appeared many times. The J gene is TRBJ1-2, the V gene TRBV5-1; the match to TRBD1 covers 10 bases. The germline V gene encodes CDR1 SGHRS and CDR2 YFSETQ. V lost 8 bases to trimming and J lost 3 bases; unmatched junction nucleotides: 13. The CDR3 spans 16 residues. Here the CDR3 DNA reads TGCGCCAGTTCAGACCCCGGGACAGGGGCTTACTATGGCTACACCTTC. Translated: CASSDPGTGAYYGYTF. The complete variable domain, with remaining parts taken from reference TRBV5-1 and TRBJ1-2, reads KAGVTQTPRYLIKTRGQQVTLSCSPISGHRSVSWYQQTPGQGLQFLFEYFSETQRNKGNFPGRFSGRQFSNSRSEMNVSTLELGDSALYLCASSDPGTGAYYGYTFGSGTRLTVV.

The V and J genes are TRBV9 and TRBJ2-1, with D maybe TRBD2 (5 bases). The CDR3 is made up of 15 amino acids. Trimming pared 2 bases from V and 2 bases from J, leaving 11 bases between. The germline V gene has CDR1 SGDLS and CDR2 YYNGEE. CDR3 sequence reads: CASSVETGTYNEQFF. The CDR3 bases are TGTGCCAGCAGCGTGGAGACGGGGACCTACAATGAGCAGTTCTTC.

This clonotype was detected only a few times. The CDR3 region has the DNA TGTGCCAGCAGCTTGGCCGGTCTACCCGGAGAGACCCAGTACTTC. The encoded protein is CASSLAGLPGETQYF. The rearrangement uses TRBV5-6 and TRBJ2-5; D unresolved. Trimming removed 0 bases at V and 4 bases at J, with 13 bases between. Germline CDR1 reads SGHDT; CDR2 reads YYEEEE. The CDR3 runs 15 residues. The full variable domain, in which reference TRBV5-6 and TRBJ2-5 provide the parts outside the CDR3, is DAGVTQSPTHLIKTRGQQVTLRCSPKSGHDTVSWYQQALGQGPQFIFQYYEEEERQRGNFPDRFSGHQFPNYSSELNVNALLLGDSALYLCASSLAGLPGETQYFGPGTRLLVL.

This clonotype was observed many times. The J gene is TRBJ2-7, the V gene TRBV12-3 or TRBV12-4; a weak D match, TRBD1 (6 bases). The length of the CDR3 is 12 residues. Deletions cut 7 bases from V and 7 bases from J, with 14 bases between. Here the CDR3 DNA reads TGTGCCAGCACTCAAAGCCAGGGGGAGCAGTACTTC. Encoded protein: CASTQSQGEQYF.

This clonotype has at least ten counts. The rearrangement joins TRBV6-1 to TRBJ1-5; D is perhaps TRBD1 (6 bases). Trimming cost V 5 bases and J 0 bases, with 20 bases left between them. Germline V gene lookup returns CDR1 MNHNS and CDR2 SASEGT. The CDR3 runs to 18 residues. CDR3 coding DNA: TGTGCCAGCAGTTACACCCCTTCTGGGGGCCCTAGCAATCAGCCCCAGCATTTT. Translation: CASSYTPSGGPSNQPQHF.

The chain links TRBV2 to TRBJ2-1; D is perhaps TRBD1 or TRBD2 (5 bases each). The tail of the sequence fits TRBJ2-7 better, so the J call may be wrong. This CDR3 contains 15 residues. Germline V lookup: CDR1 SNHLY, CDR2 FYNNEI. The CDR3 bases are TGTGCCAGCAGATCGGGACGTCTGGGCTACAATGAGCAGTACTTC. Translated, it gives CASRSGRLGYNEQYF.

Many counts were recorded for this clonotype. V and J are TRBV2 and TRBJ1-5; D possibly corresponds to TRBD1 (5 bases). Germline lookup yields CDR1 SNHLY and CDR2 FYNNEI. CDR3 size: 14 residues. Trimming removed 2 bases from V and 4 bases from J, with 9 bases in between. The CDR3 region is CASSELGGNQPQHF. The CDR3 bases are TGTGCCAGCAGTGAACTGGGGGGGAATCAGCCCCAGCATTTT. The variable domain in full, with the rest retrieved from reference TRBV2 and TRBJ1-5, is EPEVTQTPSHQVTQMGQEVILRCVPISNHLYFYWYRQILGQKVEFLVSFYNNEISEKSEIFDDQFSVERPDGSNFTLKIRSTKLEDSAMYFCASSELGGNQPQHFGDGTRLSIL.

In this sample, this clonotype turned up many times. This CDR3 is CASSVQGTASGANVLTF. The CDR3 coding sequence is TGTGCCAGCAGCGTACAGGGGACCGCATCTGGGGCCAACGTCCTGACTTTC. The chain links TRBV2 to TRBJ2-6; the match to TRBD1 covers 7 bases. The CDR3 covers 17 residues. With V trimmed by 6 bases and J by 1 base, 9 bases remained unmatched. Germline lookup yields CDR1 SNHLY and CDR2 FYNNEI.

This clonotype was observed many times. This CDR3 reads CASSQYQGPDQPQHF. For the CDR3, the DNA is TGTGCCAGCTCGCAATACCAGGGCCCGGATCAGCCCCAGCATTTT. The rearrangement links TRBV18 to TRBJ1-5, with D possibly being TRBD1 (5 bases). CDR3 length: 15 amino acids. Trimming took off 6 bases at V and 5 bases at J, with 17 bases between the two ends. Germline V gene data show CDR1 as KGHSH and CDR2 as LQKENI.

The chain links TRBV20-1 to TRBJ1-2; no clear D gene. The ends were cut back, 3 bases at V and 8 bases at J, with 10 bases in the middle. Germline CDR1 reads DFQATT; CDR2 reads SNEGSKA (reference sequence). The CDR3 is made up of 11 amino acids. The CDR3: CSASREPGYTF. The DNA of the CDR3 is TGCAGTGCTAGCCGGGAGCCCGGCTACACCTTC.

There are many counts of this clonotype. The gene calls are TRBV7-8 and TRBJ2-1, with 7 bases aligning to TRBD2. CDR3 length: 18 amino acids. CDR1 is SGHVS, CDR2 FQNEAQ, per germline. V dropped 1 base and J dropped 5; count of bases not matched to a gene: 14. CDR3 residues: CASSLVSGWASGHNEQFF. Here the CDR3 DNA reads TGTGCCAGCAGCTTAGTCTCAGGGTGGGCTAGCGGACACAATGAGCAGTTCTTC.